The clone carrying this TCR beta chain was seen at least ten times. Its specificity is not known. This entry comes from a study of early T cells in non-severe SARS-CoV-2 infection. Study information: Sequencing of unsorted whole blood was done on bulk RNA, leaving chains unpaired. Study results and caveats: Private and CD4 specificities were missed by VDJdb matching, which favored anti-spike CD8 responses.

Unique molecular identifiers were attached to individual cDNA molecules. TCRdb processed the 5' RACE reads anew with MiXCR; each CDR3 protein has one entry. The sample consists of 50,000 to 55,000 distinct CDR3 sequences, around 8.4% of them appearing once. The germline V gene has CDR1 SGHTA and CDR2 FQGNSA. CDR3 length: 12 amino acids. The V gene lost 4 bases and the J gene lost 7 bases, with 9 bases spanning the gap. The V call is TRBV7-2, the J call TRBJ2-3; tentatively, D is TRBD1 (6 bases). The receptor was derived from an adult who was a healthcare worker with PCR-confirmed SARS-CoV-2 infection or an uninfected control (not recorded which). Material for sequencing was whole blood. For the CDR3, the DNA is TGTGCCAGCAGCTCCCAGGGGTATACGCAGTATTTT. Translation gives CASSSQGYTQYF.